These 30 T cell receptor beta chains were sequenced from one sample in a study of cytomegalovirus exposure and HLA in healthy donors. PCR amplification relied on 60 Vbeta primers (plus 13 Jbeta primers). Here immunoSEQ multiplex PCR was the method, and the copy in TCRdb shows in-frame clones only, minus some. The table has approximately 140,000 clones, about three quarters seen once. The sequenced sample consisted of PBMCs. All receptors come from a female donor in good health and CMV-seronegative.

The rearrangement links TRBV10-1 to TRBJ1-1; D remains ambiguous. CDR1 is WNHNN and CDR2 is SYGVQD in the germline V gene (reference sequence). CDR3 length equals 14 residues. Between the trimmed V and J ends, which lost 2 bases and 7 bases, there was a span of 14 bases. The CDR3 loop is CASSEQVVGYEAFF. The DNA for the CDR3 is TGCGCCAGCAGTGAGCAGGTCGTCGGCTATGAAGCTTTCTTT.

The rearrangement uses TRBV9 and TRBJ1-4; TRBD1 matches 7 bases. Germline trimming cut 4 bases from V and 4 bases from J; bases unmatched to any gene: 7. CDR1 SGDLS and CDR2 YYNGEE come from the germline V gene. The CDR3 loop spans 15 amino acids. The CDR3 sequence: CASSFRTGHNEKLFF. Written as DNA, the CDR3 is TGTGCCAGCAGCTTCAGGACAGGCCATAATGAAAAACTGTTTTTT. Complete variable domain (other parts from reference TRBV9 and TRBJ1-4): DSGVTQTPKHLITATGQRVTLRCSPRSGDLSVYWYQQSLDQGLQFLIQYYNGEERAKGNILERFSAQQFPDLHSELNLSSLELGDSALYFCASSFRTGHNEKLFFGSGTQLSVL.

This chain uses TRBV7-3 with TRBJ1-3; no firm D call. V was shortened by 2 bases and J by 4 bases, with 9 bases between the two germline ends. Per the germline V gene, CDR1 is SGHTA and CDR2 is FQGTGA. The CDR3 runs to 14 residues. The CDR3 region has the DNA TGTGCCAGCAGCTTAGGAGGTTACGGAAACACCATATATTTT. It codes for CASSLGGYGNTIYF. The full variable domain, completed using reference TRBV7-3 and TRBJ1-3, is GAGVSQTPSNKVTEKGKYVELRCDPISGHTALYWYRQSLGQGPEFLIYFQGTGAADDSGLPNDRFFAVRPEGSVSTLKIQRTERGDSAVYLCASSLGGYGNTIYFGEGSWLTVV.

The chain joins TRBV11-2 to TRBJ2-3, with 7 bases identical to TRBD1. V dropped 5 bases and J dropped 2; count of bases not matched to a gene: 10. The CDR3 is made up of 16 amino acids. CDR1 and CDR2 from the germline V gene are SGHAT and FQNNGV. As DNA, the CDR3 is TGTGCCAGCAGCCCCTGGGGACAGACTTCCACAGATACGCAGTATTTT. Its translation: CASSPWGQTSTDTQYF.

V is TRBV28 and J is TRBJ2-7; no definite D call. Germline-derived CDR1 and CDR2 are MDHEN and SYDVKM. Trimming pared 2 bases from V and 6 bases from J, leaving 11 bases between. The CDR3 covers 13 residues. Written as DNA, the CDR3 is TGTGCCAGCAGTTTAACAGCAAAGTCCGAGCAGTACTTC. It is translated as CASSLTAKSEQYF.

This clone was seen once. The chain uses TRBV6-5 and TRBJ2-5; tentatively, D is TRBD2 (5 bases). CDR3 length equals 15 residues. The V end was cut by 0 bases, the J end by 1 base, with 9 bases between. CDR1 and CDR2 from the germline V gene are MNHEY and SVGAGI. As DNA, the CDR3 is TGTGCCAGCAGTTACTCGGTAGGGAGCCAAGAGACCCAGTACTTC. Translation gives CASSYSVGSQETQYF.

V is TRBV29-1 and J is TRBJ2-5; 8 bases are a match to TRBD2. There are 15 residues in the CDR3. Per the germline V gene, CDR1 is SQVTM and CDR2 is ANQGSEA. J lost 2 bases, V lost 3 bases, and 8 bases had no gene match. CDR3 DNA: TGCAGCGTTGACGCAGCGGGGGTGAGACAAGAGACCCAGTACTTC. Protein sequence: CSVDAAGVRQETQYF. Using reference TRBV29-1 and TRBJ2-5 for the parts outside the CDR3, the full variable domain is SAVISQKPSRDICQRGTSLTIQCQVDSQVTMMFWYRQQPGQSLTLIATANQGSEATYESGFVIDKFPISRPNLTFSTLTVSNMSPEDSSIYLCSVDAAGVRQETQYFGPGTRLLVL.

This clone was counted once. The gene calls are TRBV6-5 and TRBJ2-4, with 9 bases matching TRBD1. The germline V gene encodes CDR1 MNHEY and CDR2 SVGAGI. Trimming took 6 bases from V and 3 from J; bases not matched to a gene: 3. The CDR3 consists of 14 residues. The CDR3 protein is CASSRDRVKNIQYF. CDR3 in DNA: TGTGCCAGCAGCCGGGACAGGGTCAAAAACATTCAGTACTTC.

The chain has TRBV11-2 and TRBJ1-1, with D tentatively TRBD1 (5 bases). Germline values: CDR1 SGHAT, CDR2 FQNNGV. Trimming removed 1 base at V and 10 bases at J, with 13 bases between. There are 13 residues in the CDR3. The CDR3: CASSLGTGRGAFF. The CDR3 bases are TGTGCCAGCAGCTTAGGCACAGGCAGAGGAGCTTTCTTT.

The chain employs TRBV4-1 and TRBJ2-3; 7 bases line up with TRBD2. The CDR3 has 17 amino acids. V was clipped by 0 bases and J by 4 bases; unmatched bases: 10. Per the germline V gene, CDR1 is MGHRA and CDR2 is YSYEKL. This chain's CDR3 is CASSQEGNRLAPDTQYF. In DNA form, the CDR3 reads TGCGCCAGCAGCCAAGAAGGGAATCGACTAGCCCCAGATACGCAGTATTTT.

The CDR3 protein is CASSLNTGELFF. The CDR3 DNA sequence: TGCGCCAGCAGTCTGAACACCGGGGAGCTGTTTTTT. The chain has TRBV10-1 and TRBJ2-2; D is undetermined. Germline values: CDR1 WNHNN, CDR2 SYGVQD (reference sequence). The CDR3 consists of 12 residues. V was shortened by 5 bases and J by 1 base, with 2 bases between the two germline ends.

The chain uses TRBV2 and TRBJ2-2; maybe TRBD2 (5 bases). The CDR3 extends over 15 amino acids. The V end lost 8 bases, the J end lost 6 bases, and 19 bases lay between the germline ends. The germline CDR1 and CDR2 sequences are SNHLY and FYNNEI. DNA for the CDR3: TGTGCCAGCGGCGCGGGTTCTATCGGACCCGGGGAGCTGTTTTTT. This codes for CASGAGSIGPGELFF.

For the CDR3, the DNA is TGTGCCAGCAGTGAAGCGCTTCTGGGACTTTATGGCTACACCTTC. Protein product: CASSEALLGLYGYTF. V usage is TRBV6-1 and J usage is TRBJ1-2; possibly TRBD1 for D (5 bases). There are 15 residues in the CDR3. Germline-derived CDR1 and CDR2 are MNHNS and SASEGT. Trimming cost V 0 bases and J 5 bases, with 13 bases left between them.

The rearrangement joins TRBV9 to TRBJ1-5; D possibly corresponds to TRBD1 (6 bases). Germline loops: CDR1 SGDLS, CDR2 YYNGEE. Trimming shortened V by 0 bases and J by 7 bases, and 14 bases separated the two germline ends. The CDR3 contains 15 residues. CDR3 DNA sequence: TGTGCCAGCAGCGTAGATCTGAGTGGGGGCCAGCCCCAGCATTTT. Its protein is CASSVDLSGGQPQHF.

J is TRBJ1-6 and V is TRBV18; D call uncertain. Per the germline V gene, CDR1 is KGHSH and CDR2 is LQKENI. Trimming took 6 bases from V and 7 from J, leaving 19 bases between them. The length of the CDR3 is 16 residues. The CDR3 nucleotides read TGTGCCAGCTCCCCCAGGACTCTCGGTGTAAATTCACCCCTCCACTTT. This gives the protein CASSPRTLGVNSPLHF.

The CDR3 protein is CASSDRLATRELFF. As DNA, the CDR3 is TGTGCCAGCAGCGATCGACTAGCAACTCGCGAGCTGTTTTTT. This rearrangement joins TRBV7-2 to TRBJ2-2; 7 bases agree with TRBD2. From germline, CDR1 is SGHTA and CDR2 FQGNSA. V was pared by 5 bases and J by 11 bases, with 11 bases of the junction left unmatched. The CDR3 runs to 14 residues.

The V and J genes are TRBV5-5 and TRBJ2-5; D not certain. Germline V gene lookup returns CDR1 SGHKS and CDR2 YYEKEE (reference sequence). This CDR3 is 14 amino acids long. V lost 1 base, J lost 3 bases, and 10 bases lay in between. The CDR3 is CASSLPPVEETQYF. The CDR3 bases are TGTGCCAGCAGCTTGCCCCCAGTGGAAGAGACCCAGTACTTC.

This rearrangement joins TRBV2 to TRBJ1-2, with TRBD1 as a possible D gene (5 bases). V was shortened by 0 bases and J by 4 bases, with 9 bases between the two germline ends. The CDR3 loop spans 14 amino acids. Germline CDR1 SNHLY, CDR2 FYNNEI. The CDR3 DNA reads TGTGCCAGCAGTGAAGCGTGGGGGGGCTATGGCTACACCTTC. It specifies CASSEAWGGYGYTF.

This sequence joins TRBV5-6 and TRBJ1-2; D possibly corresponds to TRBD1 (5 bases). CDR1 and CDR2 (germline): SGHDT, YYEEEE. Trimming cost V 4 bases and J 5 bases, with 15 bases left between them. This CDR3 spans 14 amino acids. CDR3 in amino acids: CASSRRRVLYGYTF. DNA for the CDR3: TGTGCCAGCAGCAGACGCAGGGTACTATATGGCTACACCTTC.

The rearrangement uses TRBV29-1 and TRBJ1-2; no clear D gene. V lost 5 bases to trimming and J lost 8 bases, with 9 bases between them. Germline V lookup: CDR1 SQVTM, CDR2 ANQGSEA. The CDR3 loop spans 10 amino acids. CDR3 DNA sequence: TGCAGCGTTCAGGAGGACGGCTACACCTTC. This encodes CSVQEDGYTF.

The chain combines TRBV14 with TRBJ1-2, with 7 bases that match TRBD1. CDR3 size: 15 residues. Germline values: CDR1 SGHDN, CDR2 FVKESK. Germline trimming cut 2 bases from V and 4 bases from J; bases unmatched to any gene: 7. In DNA form, the CDR3 reads TGTGCCAGCAGCCAACTCGGACAGGCTGTCTATGGCTACACCTTC. Translated, it gives CASSQLGQAVYGYTF.

This clone was seen a few times. V is TRBV11-3 and J is TRBJ2-7; TRBD1 aligns across 7 bases. CDR1 is SGHNT and CDR2 is YENEEA in the germline V gene. Unmatched junction bases numbered 3, after V lost 1 base and J lost 0 bases. The CDR3 sequence is 15 residues long. The CDR3 here is CASSLVGTASYEQYF. CDR3 coding DNA: TGTGCCAGCAGCTTAGTCGGGACAGCCTCCTACGAGCAGTACTTC.

V gene TRBV9 combines with J gene TRBJ1-4; the D gene is possibly TRBD1 (6 bases). Germline V gene sequence: CDR1 SGDLS, CDR2 YYNGEE. Trimming removed 3 bases from V and 10 bases from J, with 19 bases in between. The CDR3 contains 15 residues. Written as DNA, the CDR3 is TGTGCCAGCAGCGGGGGGGGAGGGGGGTACGGAAAACTGTTTTTT. Protein sequence: CASSGGGGGYGKLFF.

The chain uses TRBV5-4 and TRBJ1-2, with D possibly matching TRBD1 (5 bases). V lost 1 base and J lost 6, with 10 bases in between. Germline values: CDR1 SGHNT, CDR2 YYREEE (reference sequence). The CDR3 length is 13 residues. The CDR3 sequence is CASSLYQGDGYTF. The CDR3, as DNA: TGTGCCAGCAGCTTGTATCAGGGTGATGGCTACACCTTC.

On this clone: Sequence at one end of the junction differs from germline and may be a read error. Other DNA sequences from this sample encode an identical CDR3 as well. The chain couples TRBV6-5 to TRBJ2-3; 7 positions match TRBD2. Germline CDR1 MNHEY, CDR2 SVGAGI. The CDR3 totals 15 residues. CDR3 loop: CASSYLGGVGDTQYF. The CDR3 DNA follows: TGTGCTAGCAGTTACTTGGGGGGGGTCGGTGATACGCAGTATTTT.

The chain joins TRBV2 to TRBJ2-7; maybe TRBD1 (5 bases). CDR1 and CDR2 (germline): SNHLY, FYNNEI. The CDR3 is made up of 12 amino acids. V lost 5 bases, J lost 5 bases, and 10 bases lay in between. The CDR3 nucleotides are TGTGCCAGCAGTACCAGGGTCAACGAGCAGTACTTC. Translated, it gives CASSTRVNEQYF.

This clone came up a few times. The chain employs TRBV9 and TRBJ1-5; 9 bases match TRBD1. The CDR3 has 16 amino acids. Germline trimming cut 3 bases from V and 4 bases from J; bases unmatched to any gene: 8. Germline V gene data show CDR1 as SGDLS and CDR2 as YYNGEE. As DNA, the CDR3 is TGTGCCAGCAGCGCGGAACAGGGGGCGATGAATCAGCCCCAGCATTTT. The encoded protein is CASSAEQGAMNQPQHF.

This clone was found a few times. The CDR3 loop is CASSFLAGMNTEAFF. DNA of the CDR3: TGTGCCAGCAGCTTCCTTGCAGGTATGAACACTGAAGCTTTCTTT. The chain combines TRBV5-6 with TRBJ1-1; D ambiguous. V was clipped by 2 bases and J by 0 bases, with 11 bases between them. Germline V gene lookup returns CDR1 SGHDT and CDR2 YYEEEE. The CDR3 consists of 15 residues.

With respect to this clone: Other DNA sequences in the same sample also yield this CDR3. The V and J genes are TRBV10-1 and TRBJ2-7; D is possibly TRBD2 (5 bases). Germline V CDR1 and CDR2: WNHNN, SYGVQD (reference sequence). The V end lost 6 bases, the J end lost 6 bases, and 12 bases lay between the germline ends. The CDR3 sequence is 12 residues long. The CDR3 protein is CASSDPRGEQYF. The CDR3 nucleotides are TGCGCCAGCAGCGATCCCCGGGGCGAGCAGTACTTC.

In DNA form, the CDR3 reads TGTGCCACCAGCAGAATCGACAGGGAAACCGGGGAGCTGTTTTTT. Encoded protein: CATSRIDRETGELFF. V usage is TRBV15 and J usage is TRBJ2-2; 7 positions match TRBD1. After removal of 2 bases from V and 5 bases from J, the junction contained 5 bases not matched to a gene. This CDR3 comprises 15 residues. Germline V gene lookup returns CDR1 LNHNV and CDR2 YYDKDF (reference sequence).